A selection of T cell receptor beta chains follows, all from one sample in a study of blood T cell repertoires in COVID-19. Profiling relied on immunoSEQ multiplex PCR, and the TCRdb table lists in-frame clones only, not all of them. The sample carries 65,000 to 90,000 clones, 79% recorded once. Sample: peripheral blood. The receptors originated from a man aged 60-69 years with active or convalescent COVID-19. Both conserved end residues are part of each CDR3. The D gene is left open where the match is weak. Size is stated for part of the rows, as once, few or many counts, or as a class when the clone is expanded.

D: .
size: .
V: TRBV7-2
J: TRBJ2-3
DNA: TGTGCCAGCAGCCAAACAGATACGCAGTATTTT
CDR3: CASSQTDTQYF

D: TRBD2
size: .
V: TRBV28
J: TRBJ2-7
DNA: TGTGCCAGCAGCCCTAGCGGGGACTACGAGCAGTACTTC
CDR3: CASSPSGDYEQYF

D: TRBD2
size: .
V: TRBV11-2
J: TRBJ2-2
DNA: TGTGCCAGCAGCTTTAGCGGGGAGAACACCGGGGAGCTGTTTTTT
CDR3: CASSFSGENTGELFF

D: TRBD1
size: .
V: TRBV4-1
J: TRBJ1-5
DNA: TGCGCCAGCAGCCAAGAAATGACAGGGGTTAGGCCCCAGCATTTT
CDR3: CASSQEMTGVRPQHF

D: .
size: .
V: TRBV24-1
J: TRBJ2-2
DNA: TGTGCCACCAGTGACCGGGACTCCCACGCCGGGGAGCTGTTTTTT
CDR3: CATSDRDSHAGELFF

D: .
size: medium-sized
V: TRBV5-5
J: TRBJ2-1
DNA: TGTGCCAGCAGCTCCTGGGTGGGCATCGATGAGCAGTTCTTC
CDR3: CASSSWVGIDEQFF

D: TRBD2
size: .
V: TRBV5-1
J: TRBJ2-5
DNA: TGCGCCAGCAGCTTGACTAGCGGGGACCAAGAGACCCAGTACTTC
CDR3: CASSLTSGDQETQYF

D: .
size: .
V: TRBV19
J: TRBJ2-3
DNA: TGTGCCAGTAGTATGCCCCCGGGAACAGATACGCAGTATTTT
CDR3: CASSMPPGTDTQYF

D: .
size: .
V: TRBV3-1/TRBV3-2
J: TRBJ1-2
DNA: TGTGCCAGCAGCCAAGGTCGGGTTGGCTACACCTTC
CDR3: CASSQGRVGYTF

D: .
size: .
V: TRBV5-1
J: TRBJ2-5
DNA: TGCGCCAGCAGCTTGGCGAGACAAGAGACCCAGTACTTC
CDR3: CASSLARQETQYF

D: TRBD1
size: .
V: TRBV7-8
J: TRBJ2-7
DNA: TGTGCCAGCAGCTTAGCGAGGGGGGCGGGACAGGGTTACTACGAGCAGTACTTC
CDR3: CASSLARGAGQGYYEQYF

D: .
size: once
V: TRBV4-2
J: TRBJ1-1
DNA: TGTGCCAGCAGCCAAGATCGAACAGGGCGGGCTTTCTTT
CDR3: CASSQDRTGRAFF

D: .
size: few
V: TRBV10-3
J: TRBJ2-5
DNA: TGTGCCATCAGTGAGAAAAGGGGAGGAGAGACCCAGTACTTC
CDR3: CAISEKRGGETQYF

D: TRBD2
size: .
V: TRBV11-3
J: TRBJ2-2
DNA: TGTGCCAGCAGCTCGCGACTAGCGGGGGCGGTCGGGGAGCTGTTTTTT
CDR3: CASSSRLAGAVGELFF

D: TRBD1
size: .
V: TRBV5-1
J: TRBJ2-4
DNA: TGCGCCAGCAGCCAAGGACAGGGGCCTTTCTTTCAGTACTTC
CDR3: CASSQGQGPFFQYF

D: .
size: .
V: TRBV5-1
J: TRBJ2-2
DNA: TGCGCCAGCAGCTTGGGAGTATACGGCACCGGGGAGCTGTTTTTT
CDR3: CASSLGVYGTGELFF

D: TRBD2
size: .
V: TRBV15
J: TRBJ2-1
DNA: TGTGCCACCAGCAGAGACCCGGGGGGATACAATGAGCAGTTCTTC
CDR3: CATSRDPGGYNEQFF

D: TRBD2
size: .
V: TRBV29-1
J: TRBJ2-5
DNA: TGCAGCGTTGAAGATCGTTCCGGACTAGCGGGGCAGTACCAAGAGACCCAGTACTTC
CDR3: CSVEDRSGLAGQYQETQYF

D: .
size: .
V: TRBV3-1/TRBV3-2
J: TRBJ1-1
DNA: TGTGCCAGCAGCCACCGCGGGGGGATGAACACTGAAGCTTTCTTT
CDR3: CASSHRGGMNTEAFF

D: TRBD1
size: few
V: TRBV28
J: TRBJ2-7
DNA: TGTGCCAGCAGCTCCTGGGACAGGGGGACGGTCGAGCAGTACTTC
CDR3: CASSSWDRGTVEQYF

D: .
size: few
V: TRBV7-8
J: TRBJ1-1
DNA: TGTGCCAGCAGCTTGGTAGGGGACACTGAAGCTTTCTTT
CDR3: CASSLVGDTEAFF

D: TRBD2
size: .
V: TRBV19
J: TRBJ2-2
DNA: TGTGCCAGTAATAACGGCGGGGGGGCCGTCGGGGAGCTGTTTTTT
CDR3: CASNNGGGAVGELFF

D: TRBD1
size: .
V: TRBV6-6
J: TRBJ2-5
DNA: TGTGCCAGCAGTTCCCCGGACAGGTTGAGGGAGACCCAGTACTTC
CDR3: CASSSPDRLRETQYF

D: TRBD1
size: .
V: TRBV11-2
J: TRBJ1-2
DNA: TGTGCCAGCAGCTTGTCGACAGGGGGGAACTATGGCTACACCTTC
CDR3: CASSLSTGGNYGYTF

D: TRBD1
size: few
V: TRBV5-1
J: TRBJ1-5
DNA: TGCGCCAGCAGCCCTACAGGGGGTTTTCAGCCCCAGCATTTT
CDR3: CASSPTGGFQPQHF

D: TRBD1
size: .
V: TRBV6-5
J: TRBJ1-6
DNA: TGTGCCAGCACCCTAGACAGGGCCTATAATTCACCCCTCCACTTT
CDR3: CASTLDRAYNSPLHF

D: TRBD1
size: once
V: TRBV5-1
J: TRBJ1-3
DNA: TGCGCCAGCAGCTTGGCCCCGGGACAGGGGGCTGCTGGAAACACCATATATTTT
CDR3: CASSLAPGQGAAGNTIYF

D: .
size: once
V: TRBV5-1
J: TRBJ2-1
DNA: TGCGCCAGCAGACCATCCGACAGCCCCTACAATGAGCAGTTCTTC
CDR3: CASRPSDSPYNEQFF

D: TRBD1
size: .
V: TRBV10-3
J: TRBJ1-5
DNA: TGTGCCATCGGTAAGACAGGGCCTAGCAATCAGCCCCAGCATTTT
CDR3: CAIGKTGPSNQPQHF

D: .
size: .
V: TRBV20-1
J: TRBJ1-6
DNA: TGCAGTGCTATAAATAATTCACCCCTCCACTTT
CDR3: CSAINNSPLHF

D: TRBD1
size: .
V: TRBV15
J: TRBJ1-5
DNA: TGTGCCACCAGCAGAGTTGAGGGACAGATTAGTCAGCCCCAGCATTTT
CDR3: CATSRVEGQISQPQHF

D: .
size: .
V: TRBV5-4
J: TRBJ2-5
DNA: TGTGCCAGCAGCATGGACTACCAAGAGACCCAGTACTTC
CDR3: CASSMDYQETQYF

D: .
size: .
V: TRBV5-6
J: TRBJ1-2
DNA: TGTGCCAGCACCAGGAATAACTATGGCTACACCTTC
CDR3: CASTRNNYGYTF

D: TRBD2
size: .
V: TRBV5-4
J: TRBJ2-3
DNA: TGTGCCAGCAGCTTAGAACCCGGGACTAGCGGGGATACGCAGTATTTT
CDR3: CASSLEPGTSGDTQYF

D: .
size: .
V: TRBV7-8
J: TRBJ1-3
DNA: TGTGCCAGCAGCTTCGGGAGTGTTGGAAACACCATATATTTT
CDR3: CASSFGSVGNTIYF

D: .
size: .
V: TRBV4-2
J: TRBJ2-1
DNA: TGTGCCAGCAGCCATCAAACGGGTGAGCAGTTCTTC
CDR3: CASSHQTGEQFF

D: .
size: .
V: TRBV5-4
J: TRBJ2-7
DNA: TGTGCCAGCAGCTTATCACAGACGGCTTACGAGCAGTACTTC
CDR3: CASSLSQTAYEQYF

D: TRBD2
size: once
V: TRBV4-2
J: TRBJ2-7
DNA: TGTGCCAGCAGCCAAGATTTGAAGCGGGGGGGCACCTACGAGCAGTACTTC
CDR3: CASSQDLKRGGTYEQYF

D: TRBD1
size: .
V: TRBV28
J: TRBJ2-7
DNA: TGTGCCAGCAGACCCTCGGGACAGGGGTACTACGAGCAGTACTTC
CDR3: CASRPSGQGYYEQYF

D: .
size: few
V: TRBV10-1
J: TRBJ2-5
DNA: TGCGCCAGCAGTGAGGGGGGGAGGGAGACCCAGTACTTC
CDR3: CASSEGGRETQYF

D: TRBD1
size: few
V: TRBV19
J: TRBJ1-5
DNA: TGTGCCAGTAGTAGGGCCACCTACAGGGGTCTGGAAAATCAGCCCCAGCATTTT
CDR3: CASSRATYRGLENQPQHF

D: .
size: .
V: TRBV3-1/TRBV3-2
J: TRBJ2-3
DNA: TGTGCCAGCAGCCAAGGTACTAGTGGCCCGGTGGCGCTAACAGATACGCAGTATTTT
CDR3: CASSQGTSGPVALTDTQYF

D: TRBD1
size: .
V: TRBV5-1
J: TRBJ2-1
DNA: TGCGCCAGCAGGGAGACAGGGGACCCCTACAATGAGCAGTTCTTC
CDR3: CASRETGDPYNEQFF

D: TRBD2
size: .
V: TRBV29-1
J: TRBJ2-1
DNA: TGCAGCGTTGGGAGCGGGGGGACCCTCTACAATGAGCAGTTCTTC
CDR3: CSVGSGGTLYNEQFF

D: .
size: few
V: TRBV28
J: TRBJ2-2
DNA: TGTGCCAGCACCGTAGCGTCCAGGTCGAACACCGGGGAGCTGTTTTTT
CDR3: CASTVASRSNTGELFF

D: .
size: .
V: TRBV2
J: TRBJ1-4
DNA: TGTGCCAGCAGTGACCAGGGGATAAATGAAAAACTGTTTTTT
CDR3: CASSDQGINEKLFF

D: .
size: .
V: TRBV20-1
J: TRBJ2-1
DNA: TGCAGTGCCTCACAAGTTGATGAGCAGTTCTTC
CDR3: CSASQVDEQFF

D: TRBD1
size: .
V: TRBV5-8
J: TRBJ1-1
DNA: TGTGCCAGCAGCTGGACAGGTGAAGCTTTCTTT
CDR3: CASSWTGEAFF

D: TRBD1
size: few
V: TRBV7-7
J: TRBJ1-6
DNA: TGTGCCAGCAGCATCCGGGACAGGGGTAGCTCCTATAATTCACCCCTCCACTTT
CDR3: CASSIRDRGSSYNSPLHF

D: TRBD2
size: once
V: TRBV7-3
J: TRBJ2-3
DNA: TGTGCCAGCAGCTACCTCGGGGGGGCCACAGATACGCAGTATTTT
CDR3: CASSYLGGATDTQYF

D: .
size: .
V: TRBV6-5
J: TRBJ1-1
DNA: TGTGCCAGCAGTACGGGAGGAAGGGGTGAAGCTTTCTTT
CDR3: CASSTGGRGEAFF

D: .
size: .
V: TRBV6-6
J: TRBJ1-2
DNA: TGTGCCAGCAGTTATAGCGGGGGTGGCTACACCTTC
CDR3: CASSYSGGGYTF

D: TRBD1
size: .
V: TRBV6-6
J: TRBJ1-6
DNA: TGTGCCAGCAGCCGAACGACAGGGACCTTTTATAATTCACCCCTCCACTTT
CDR3: CASSRTTGTFYNSPLHF

D: TRBD1
size: .
V: TRBV2
J: TRBJ1-4
DNA: TGTGCCAGCAGTCGCACCGGACCGGGACAGGGGTCCGGCGATGAAAAACTGTTTTTT
CDR3: CASSRTGPGQGSGDEKLFF

D: TRBD1
size: .
V: TRBV10-3
J: TRBJ2-5
DNA: TGTGCCATCAGTGAGTCCGGGACAGGGGAAGAGACCCAGTACTTC
CDR3: CAISESGTGEETQYF